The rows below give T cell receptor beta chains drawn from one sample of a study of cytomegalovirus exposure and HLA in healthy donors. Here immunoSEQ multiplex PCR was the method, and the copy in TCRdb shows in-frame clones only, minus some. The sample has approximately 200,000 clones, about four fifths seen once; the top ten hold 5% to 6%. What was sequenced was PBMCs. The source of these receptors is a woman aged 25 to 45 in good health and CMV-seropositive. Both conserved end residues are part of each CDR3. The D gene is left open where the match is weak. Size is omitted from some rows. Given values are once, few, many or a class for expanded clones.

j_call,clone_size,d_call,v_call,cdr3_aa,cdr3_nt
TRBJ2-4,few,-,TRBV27,CASSLTLRGRTKNIQYF,TGTGCCAGCAGTTTAACCTTGCGGGGCAGAACCAAAAACATTCAGTACTTC
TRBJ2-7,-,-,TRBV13,CASSFTGSYEQYF,TGTGCCAGCAGCTTTACAGGAAGCTACGAGCAGTACTTC
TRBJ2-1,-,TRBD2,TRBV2,CASRRLADNEQFF,TGTGCCAGCAGAAGACTAGCGGACAATGAGCAGTTCTTC
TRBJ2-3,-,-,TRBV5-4,CASSLLSSGDTQYF,TGTGCCAGCAGCTTGTTGTCTTCCGGAGATACGCAGTATTTT
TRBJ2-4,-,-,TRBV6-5,CASSSGGFAKNIQYF,TGTGCCAGCAGTAGCGGAGGATTTGCCAAAAACATTCAGTACTTC
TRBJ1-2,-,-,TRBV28,CASSLKGREYGYTF,TGTGCCAGCAGTTTGAAAGGCAGGGAATATGGCTACACCTTC
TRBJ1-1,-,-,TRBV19,CASSTGPGKWTEAFF,TGTGCCAGTAGTACTGGACCCGGGAAATGGACTGAAGCTTTCTTT
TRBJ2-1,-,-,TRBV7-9,CASSRSDNEQFF,TGTGCCAGCAGCCGCTCGGACAATGAGCAGTTCTTC
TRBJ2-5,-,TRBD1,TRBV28,CASQGAPETQYF,TGTGCCAGCCAGGGGGCTCCGGAGACCCAGTACTTC
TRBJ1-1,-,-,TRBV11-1,CASSHVVVAQEAFF,TGTGCCAGCAGCCATGTTGTGGTGGCACAGGAAGCTTTCTTT
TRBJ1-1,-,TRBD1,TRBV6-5,CASSRGQGLTEAFF,TGTGCCAGCAGTCGAGGACAGGGTCTCACTGAAGCTTTCTTT
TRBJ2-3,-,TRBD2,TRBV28,CASSSRLAFF,TGTGCCAGCAGTTCCCGACTAGCGTTTTTT
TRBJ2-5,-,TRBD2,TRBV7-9,CASSITTSAGETQYF,TGTGCCAGCAGCATCACGACTAGCGCTGGGGAGACCCAGTACTTC
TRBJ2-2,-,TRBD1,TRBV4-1,CASSQGGDRAIGELFF,TGCGCCAGCAGCCAAGGGGGGGACAGGGCGATCGGGGAGCTGTTTTTT
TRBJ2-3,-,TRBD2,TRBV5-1,CASSGASGSRSSTDTQYF,TGCGCCAGCAGTGGGGCTAGCGGTTCGCGTTCTAGCACAGATACGCAGTATTTT
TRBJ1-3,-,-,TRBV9,CASSVLGHSFSGNTIYF,TGTGCCAGCAGCGTACTAGGACATAGTTTCTCTGGAAACACCATATATTTT
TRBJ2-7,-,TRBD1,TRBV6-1,CASSERGTGAGEQYF,TGTGCCAGCAGTGAAAGGGGAACAGGGGCGGGCGAGCAGTACTTC